The 32 T cell receptor beta chains below all came from one sample that was sequenced in a study of T cell responses to AZD1222 COVID-19 vaccine. The protocol was immunoSEQ multiplex PCR, while the TCRdb copy is restricted to in-frame clones and leaves out a portion. The sample yields 95,000 to 150,000 clones, approximately 89% seen once. This sample comprised peripheral blood, obtained on day 0 of AZD1222 vaccination. These receptors all stem from an adult in good health.

V gene TRBV13 combines with J gene TRBJ2-7; TRBD2 aligns across 7 bases. V gave up 7 bases and J gave up 2 bases; unmatched junction bases: 8. The CDR3 is 14 residues long. Germline loops: CDR1 PRHDT, CDR2 FYEKMQ (reference sequence). In nucleotides, the CDR3 is TGTGCCAGCATCTTTAGCGGGTCCCCCTACGAGCAGTACTTC. It encodes CASIFSGSPYEQYF.

This chain joins TRBV6-5 and TRBJ1-5; no definite D call. Germline values: CDR1 MNHEY, CDR2 SVGAGI. The CDR3 extends over 14 amino acids. Trimming took 0 bases from V and 6 from J, leaving 9 bases between them. CDR3 sequence (DNA): TGTGCCAGCAGTTACTCGGGTAGGTTTCAGCCCCAGCATTTT. It encodes CASSYSGRFQPQHF.

V and J are TRBV28 and TRBJ2-7; weak D call: TRBD1 (5 bases). This CDR3 has 14 residues. V was shortened by 6 bases and J by 0 bases, with 12 bases between the two germline ends. Germline V lookup: CDR1 MDHEN, CDR2 SYDVKM. The CDR3 DNA reads as TGTGCCAGCAGACAGGCCCTGGGCTCCTACGAGCAGTACTTC. It translates to CASRQALGSYEQYF.

Comment on this clone: This sample includes further DNA sequences coding for the same CDR3. The V gene is TRBV9, the J gene TRBJ2-1; tentatively, D is TRBD1 (5 bases). The CDR3 contains 13 residues. The germline V and J ends were trimmed by 0 bases and 4 bases, with 5 bases remaining between them. Germline V lookup: CDR1 SGDLS, CDR2 YYNGEE. The CDR3 is CASSVGQYNEQFF. CDR3 DNA sequence: TGTGCCAGCAGCGTAGGACAGTACAATGAGCAGTTCTTC.

V is TRBV5-6 and J is TRBJ1-6, with D hard to call. CDR1 and CDR2 from the germline V gene are SGHDT and YYEEEE. CDR3 size: 14 residues. Trimming cost V 1 base and J 8 bases, with 10 bases left between them. The DNA of the CDR3 is TGTGCCAGCAGCTTGTTTAATGGAGATTCACCCCTCCACTTT. Protein sequence: CASSLFNGDSPLHF.

This clone was found a few times. The CDR3 DNA reads TGCGCCAGCAGCCCTCGGACAGGTACCCAGGGAGATACGCAGTATTTT. Translation gives CASSPRTGTQGDTQYF. The rearrangement uses TRBV4-3 and TRBJ2-3; 7 bases are a match to TRBD1. CDR1 is LGHNA and CDR2 is YSLEER in the germline V gene. The CDR3 consists of 16 residues. V trimming: 4 bases; J trimming: 5 bases; junction bases outside the gene matches: 12.

Here the CDR3 reads CASSDESSGNTIYF. The CDR3 coding sequence is TGTGCCAGCAGTGACGAAAGCTCTGGAAACACCATATATTTT. The chain uses TRBV2 and TRBJ1-3; D is unresolved. This CDR3 spans 14 amino acids. V was shortened by 3 bases and J by 0 bases, with 6 bases between the two germline ends. CDR1 SNHLY and CDR2 FYNNEI come from the germline V gene.

CDR3 loop: CAWSVLFYNEQFF. Here the CDR3 DNA reads TGTGCCTGGAGTGTACTCTTCTACAATGAGCAGTTCTTC. V is TRBV30 and J is TRBJ2-1; D is unclear. This CDR3 is 13 amino acids long. The germline V gene has CDR1 GTSNPN and CDR2 SVGIG (reference sequence). V was trimmed by 0 bases and J by 3 bases, leaving 6 bases between them.

The chain's CDR3 is CASSYLDYSNQPQHF. The DNA for the CDR3 is TGTGCCAGCAGTTACTTGGATTATAGCAATCAGCCCCAGCATTTT. The J gene is TRBJ1-5, the V gene TRBV6-5; no clear D. V was clipped by 1 base and J by 0 bases, with 7 bases between them. From germline, CDR1 is MNHEY and CDR2 SVGAGI. The CDR3 is 15 residues long.

A few counts support this clone. The rearrangement uses TRBV18 and TRBJ1-2; possible D gene TRBD1, 5 bases. In germline, CDR1 is KGHSH, CDR2 LQKENI. The V end was cut by 3 bases, the J end by 9 bases, with 20 bases between. The CDR3 is 15 amino acids. This CDR3 is CASSPSGTSGRRYTF. The DNA of the CDR3 is TGTGCCAGCTCACCTAGCGGGACGTCCGGGAGACGCTACACCTTC.

CDR3 bases: TGTGCCTGGACGGGGCTGGCCCAAGAGACCCAGTACTTC. It encodes CAWTGLAQETQYF. V gene TRBV30 combines with J gene TRBJ2-5, with D perhaps TRBD1 or TRBD2 (5 bases each). Trimming shortened V by 4 bases and J by 1 base, and 10 bases separated the two germline ends. CDR3 length equals 13 residues. The germline CDR1 and CDR2 sequences are GTSNPN and SVGIG (reference sequence).

The CDR3 here is CASSLERGLQTGELFF. DNA for the CDR3: TGTGCCAGCAGCTTAGAAAGGGGACTCCAGACCGGGGAGCTGTTTTTT. This chain connects TRBV7-9 to TRBJ2-2; a possible D gene is TRBD2 (6 bases). The germline V gene has CDR1 SEHNR and CDR2 FQNEAQ (reference sequence). The CDR3 extends over 16 amino acids. Trimming took off 1 base at V and 5 bases at J, with 14 bases between the two ends. The whole variable domain, remainder taken from reference TRBV7-9 and TRBJ2-2, is DTGVSQNPRHKITKRGQNVTFRCDPISEHNRLYWYRQTLGQGPEFLTYFQNEAQLEKSRLLSDRFSAERPKGSFSTLEIQRTEQGDSAMYLCASSLERGLQTGELFFGEGSRLTVL.

V is TRBV7-2 and J is TRBJ1-2; 8 bases map to TRBD1. The V gene's germline CDR1 is SGHTA and CDR2 FQGNSA. The V segment lost 6 bases and the J segment 4 bases; nucleotides outside the gene matches: 10. The CDR3 loop spans 15 amino acids. CDR3 nucleotide sequence: TGTGCCAGCAGACAGGGGGAACTTGCCCTCTATGGCTACACCTTC. Amino acids: CASRQGELALYGYTF.

This clone was detected once. The CDR3 loop is CADRAGGCNQPQHF. DNA of the CDR3: TGTGCCGACCGGGCCGGGGGGTGCAATCAGCCCCAGCATTTT. J is TRBJ1-5 and V is TRBV6-5; D is perhaps TRBD1 (5 bases). This CDR3 is 14 amino acids long. V lost 11 bases and J lost 2, with 16 bases in between. CDR1 is MNHEY, CDR2 SVGAGI, per germline.

The count of this clone is one. The chain has TRBV14 and TRBJ1-6; D is undetermined. Trimming shortened V by 2 bases and J by 7 bases, and 6 bases separated the two germline ends. The CDR3 totals 13 residues. The germline CDR1 and CDR2 sequences are SGHDN and FVKESK. CDR3: CASSQLQNSPLHF. CDR3 DNA sequence: TGTGCCAGCAGCCAACTACAGAATTCACCCCTCCACTTT.

This chain connects TRBV5-6 to TRBJ1-4, with 9 bases fitting TRBD1. CDR3 length: 14 amino acids. Trimming removed 2 bases from V and 8 bases from J; junction bases left unmatched: 4. Germline assignment: CDR1 SGHDT and CDR2 YYEEEE. This CDR3 reads CASSFRTGVEKLFF. DNA of the CDR3: TGTGCCAGCAGCTTTCGGACAGGGGTCGAAAAACTGTTTTTT.

The chain carries TRBV12-5 and TRBJ1-1; D gene uncertain. Germline-derived CDR1 and CDR2 are LGHNT and FRNRAP. CDR3 length: 17 amino acids. Trimming removed 0 bases at V and 2 bases at J, with 16 bases between. The CDR3 protein is CASGLVTGPPPNTEAFF. The CDR3 DNA follows: TGTGCTAGTGGTTTGGTGACCGGGCCTCCGCCTAACACTGAAGCTTTCTTT.

The V and J genes are TRBV7-9 and TRBJ2-5, with 12 bases aligning to TRBD2. CDR3 length: 16 amino acids. CDR1 SEHNR and CDR2 FQNEAQ come from the germline V gene (reference sequence). V shed 5 bases and J 5 bases; nucleotides not matched to a gene: 9. The CDR3 DNA follows: TGTGCCAGCAGCCGCCAGACTAGCGGGAGTAGGGAGACCCAGTACTTC. Translation gives CASSRQTSGSRETQYF.

The rearrangement joins TRBV13 to TRBJ2-7; D is tentatively TRBD1 or TRBD2 (6 bases each). Germline CDR1 PRHDT, CDR2 FYEKMQ (reference sequence). Between the trimmed V and J ends, which lost 5 bases and 4 bases, there was a span of 21 bases. This CDR3 is 16 amino acids long. The CDR3 bases are TGTGCCAGCAGCAAGGAGGGAAACCAGGGGCGATACGAGCAGTACTTC. Translated, it gives CASSKEGNQGRYEQYF.

The genes are TRBV11-2 and TRBJ2-1; TRBD2 agrees at 7 bases. Trimming at V came to 5 bases and at J to 1 base, leaving 11 bases not matched to a gene. The CDR3 totals 17 residues. Germline lookup yields CDR1 SGHAT and CDR2 FQNNGV. For the CDR3, the DNA is TGTGCCAGCAGCCCCGGGGATGGCGGGAGATCCTACAATGAGCAGTTCTTC. Protein product: CASSPGDGGRSYNEQFF.

The V gene is TRBV19, the J gene TRBJ1-2, with D possibly TRBD1 on 6 matching bases. CDR3 size: 15 residues. Deletions cut 7 bases from V and 4 bases from J, with 19 bases between. Germline V gives CDR1 LNHDA, CDR2 SQIVND (reference sequence). CDR3 in amino acids: CASNTPSAGAYGYTF. The DNA for the CDR3 is TGTGCCAGTAATACCCCCTCGGCGGGGGCCTATGGCTACACCTTC.

The rearrangement joins TRBV24-1 to TRBJ2-3; tentative D call: TRBD2 (6 bases). CDR1 is KGHDR, CDR2 SFDVKD, per germline. Trimming took off 3 bases at V and 6 bases at J, with 21 bases between the two ends. This CDR3 is built from 17 residues. Written as DNA, the CDR3 is TGTGCCACCAGTGATCGACCGACTAGTTTTGGATCTGATACGCAGTATTTT. Translating gives CATSDRPTSFGSDTQYF.

V usage is TRBV5-1 and J usage is TRBJ1-4; no clear D. The CDR3 contains 14 residues. V was pared by 1 base and J by 8 bases, with 12 bases between. CDR1 SGHRS and CDR2 YFSETQ come from the germline V gene. The CDR3 DNA reads TGCGCCAGCAGCTTGTCGTCAGTGGGGGAAAAACTGTTTTTT. It specifies CASSLSSVGEKLFF. Using reference TRBV5-1 and TRBJ1-4 for the parts outside the CDR3, the full variable domain is KAGVTQTPRYLIKTRGQQVTLSCSPISGHRSVSWYQQTPGQGLQFLFEYFSETQRNKGNFPGRFSGRQFSNSRSEMNVSTLELGDSALYLCASSLSSVGEKLFFGSGTQLSVL.

V gene TRBV7-8 combines with J gene TRBJ2-7, with D hard to call. V was trimmed by 0 bases and J by 3 bases, leaving 9 bases between them. The CDR3 totals 14 residues. The germline gives CDR1 SGHVS, CDR2 FQNEAQ. The CDR3 nucleotides are TGTGCCAGCAGCTTAGCGGCTGGTTACTACGAGCAGTACTTC. The encoded protein is CASSLAAGYYEQYF.

V and J are TRBV30 and TRBJ2-3, with D perhaps matching TRBD2 (6 bases). V gave up 1 base and J gave up 4 bases, with 9 bases separating them. The germline CDR1 and CDR2 sequences are GTSNPN and SVGIG (reference sequence). There are 13 residues in the CDR3. The CDR3 region is CAWSGLAPDTQYF. The CDR3 bases are TGTGCCTGGAGTGGTCTAGCGCCAGATACGCAGTATTTT.

The chain is built from TRBV2 and TRBJ1-4; D remains ambiguous. CDR3 length: 16 amino acids. CDR1 is SNHLY and CDR2 is FYNNEI in the germline V gene. Between the trimmed V and J ends, which lost 8 bases and 2 bases, there was a span of 18 bases. CDR3 protein: CASSLRGWSTNEKLFF. The CDR3 DNA follows: TGTGCCAGCTCCCTCCGGGGATGGTCGACTAATGAAAAACTGTTTTTT.

The chain links TRBV12-3 or TRBV12-4 to TRBJ1-2, with 9 nucleotides matching TRBD1. The CDR3 runs 13 residues. V lost 7 bases to trimming and J lost 8 bases; unmatched junction nucleotides: 8. The CDR3 region is CASTVDRGIGYTF. CDR3 sequence (DNA): TGTGCCAGCACCGTCGACAGGGGGATAGGCTACACCTTC.

V and J are TRBV23-1 and TRBJ1-6, with D perhaps TRBD1 (6 bases). Being an ORF, TRBV23-1 has a function that is uncertain. CDR3 length equals 17 residues. The ends were cut back, 3 bases at V and 1 base at J, with 13 bases in the middle. The CDR3 protein is CASSQITGKSYNSPLHF. DNA of the CDR3: TGCGCCAGCAGTCAGATTACAGGGAAATCCTATAATTCACCCCTCCACTTT.

This clone has a single count. The genes are TRBV5-1 and TRBJ2-3, with no clear D. The CDR3 contains 14 residues. Germline V lookup: CDR1 SGHRS, CDR2 YFSETQ. V was shortened by 4 bases and J by 1 base, with 10 bases between the two germline ends. The CDR3 region is CASSDVGGTDTQYF. In DNA form, the CDR3 reads TGCGCCAGCAGCGACGTTGGAGGCACAGATACGCAGTATTTT.

This chain links TRBV11-2 with TRBJ2-2; D unclear. In germline, CDR1 is SGHAT, CDR2 FQNNGV. This CDR3 contains 14 residues. V lost 5 bases and J 6 bases, leaving 13 bases between the germline ends. The CDR3 bases are TGTGCCAGCAGCGGCGCCTCGTTTGCCGGGGAGCTGTTTTTT. As protein: CASSGASFAGELFF.

The sample holds a few counts of this clone. This chain links TRBV6-4 with TRBJ1-5; unclear D gene. The ends were cut back, 6 bases at V and 0 bases at J, with 9 bases in the middle. The germline CDR1 and CDR2 sequences are MRHNA and SNTAGT. The length of the CDR3 is 14 residues. CDR3 in DNA: TGTGCCAGCAGCGCGGCATTTAGCAATCAGCCCCAGCATTTT. Its protein is CASSAAFSNQPQHF.

The CDR3 nucleotides are TGTGCCACCAGTATTCGTAAGGGGGCGAATAAGGTGAACACTGAAGCTTTCTTT. Residues: CATSIRKGANKVNTEAFF. J is TRBJ1-1 and V is TRBV24-1; 7 bases match TRBD1. The CDR3 contains 18 residues. Trimming at V came to 6 bases and at J to 0 bases, leaving 15 bases not matched to a gene. Germline V lookup: CDR1 KGHDR, CDR2 SFDVKD.